This TCR beta chain was identified in a study of CD8+CD57+ T cells in acquired aplastic anemia listed by TCRdb under 2018. In the study overall: DNA extracted from sorted CD4+ and CD8+ cells had a mean of about 3.2 ug, with a range of roughly 0.18 to 27.4 ug. A CD8+CD57+ expansion meant a frequency higher than the mean frequency seen in healthy subjects. What the research found in general, with its limitations: Roughly 30 CD8+ CDR3 sequences were shared between patients and controls but appeared highly expressed in patients and within their immunodominant clones. CD8+ Simpson's diversity did not differ significantly between patients and healthy controls (P=0.060).

Note on this clonotype: Its antigen is not yet known. Base qualities are missing; no much larger clone stands one base away.

TCR beta VDJ combination and CDR3 sequence profiling used genomic DNA as the template. An Illumina HiSeq 2000 was the platform used for TCR repertoire sequencing. The paper's data handling went like this. TRBV/TRBJ rearrangement plots, CDR3 size and DJ length profiles, and Simpson's diversity index were used to evaluate the repertoires. The most abundant DNA sequence in the deep sequencing data was defined as the immunodominant clone. CDR3 amino acid sequences were screened for sharing across subjects and were compared with published repertoires and the VDJdb database. Starting from the raw public reads, TCRdb applied fastp trimming at Q25, assembled clones with MiXCR and retained in-frame beta chains. Every CDR3 protein is listed once, alongside the most common genes and DNA of its rows. What appears here as the V and J calls and clone size reflects TCRdb's work, not the paper's. This sample holds about 160,000 distinct CDR3 sequences; about 70% were observed only once. The top ten constitute about 50% of the sample.

Flow cytometry had shown CD8+CD57+ cell expansion in the patients selected for sequencing. Every patient had a diagnosis of severe acquired aplastic anemia based on International Study of Aplastic Anemia and Agranulocytosis and Camitta criteria. No therapy had been received by the patients at the time of blood sampling. TCR repertoires of sorted CD4+ and CD8+ blood T cells from severe aplastic anemia patients and healthy subjects were deep-sequenced in the study. In the USA, patient enrollment took place under clinicaltrials.gov protocols 00001620, 01623167, 00001397, 00071045, 00081523 and 00961064. Ficoll-Paque density gradient centrifugation was used to isolate peripheral blood mononuclear cells. CD4+ and CD8+ T cells were sorted by FACS or magnetic beads before DNA extraction. Ends trimmed: V by 5 bases, J by 1 base; bases unmatched to a gene: 9. The CDR3 measures 16 amino acids from cysteine to phenylalanine. Kept here is only the CDR3 DNA, which spans 48 bases and is read in frame from base 1. CDR1 and CDR2, per the germline V gene, are ENHRY and SYGVKD.

This sequence was found in a human donor with aplastic anemia. The sequence joins TRBV10-3 to TRBJ1-1, with 8 bases matching TRBD1. Sample: sorted CD4+, CD8+, or CD8+CD57+ T cells (not recorded which) from PBMCs. The DNA is TGTGCCATCAGTAGCGGACAGGGTTGGGGGAACACTGAAGCTTTCTTT. It specifies CAISSGQGWGNTEAFF.